Presented here are 2 T cell receptor beta chains from one specimen sequenced in a study of T cells after posttransplantation cyclophosphamide. Sequencing used immunoSEQ multiplex PCR; TCRdb keeps in-frame clones, though not all of them. The sample includes tens of thousands of clones, none of them occurring once. Material for sequencing was PBMCs. The receptors were sampled from a woman between 45 and 65 years old in good health and a related stem cell transplant donor.

The chain links TRBV6-2 or TRBV6-3 to TRBJ1-2, with TRBD1 identical over 7 bases. Unmatched junction bases numbered 7, after V lost 4 bases and J lost 2 bases. The CDR3 spans 15 residues. In germline, CDR1 is MNHEY, CDR2 SVGEGT. The CDR3 DNA follows: TGTGCCAGCAGTTCGACAGGGAGGGGAAACTATGGCTACACCTTC. Amino acid sequence: CASSSTGRGNYGYTF.

This clone has ten or more counts. This chain joins TRBV28 and TRBJ1-5; D is perhaps TRBD1 (5 bases). V shed 2 bases and J shed 3 bases, with 11 bases lying between them. The CDR3 is 15 residues long. CDR1 MDHEN and CDR2 SYDVKM come from the germline V gene. CDR3 amino acids: CASSLGPGVNQPQHF. In DNA form, the CDR3 reads TGTGCCAGCAGTTTAGGGCCGGGGGTCAATCAGCCCCAGCATTTT. Full variable domain (missing parts from reference TRBV28 and TRBJ1-5): DVKVTQSSRYLVKRTGEKVFLECVQDMDHENMFWYRQDPGLGLRLIYFSYDVKMKEKGDIPEGYSVSREKKERFSLILESASTNQTSMYLCASSLGPGVNQPQHFGDGTRLSIL.